A single sample gave rise to the 4 T cell receptor beta chains below, sequenced in a study of cytomegalovirus exposure and HLA in healthy donors. Repertoires were generated with immunoSEQ multiplex PCR, while TCRdb's copy carries only in-frame clones and drops some. This sample has about 43,000 clones, with roughly nine tenths found just once. Sequenced: PBMCs. The receptor set was obtained from a man aged 18 to 35 in good health and CMV-seronegative.

The chain links TRBV7-3 to TRBJ1-1; D possibly corresponds to TRBD1 (6 bases). CDR1 is SGHTA, CDR2 FQGTGA, per germline. V lost 2 bases and J lost 5, with 9 bases in between. The CDR3 is 13 amino acids. As DNA, the CDR3 is TGTGCCAGCAGCTTATCCAGGGGAACTGAAGCTTTCTTT. Its protein product is CASSLSRGTEAFF.

The chain recombines TRBV25-1 with TRBJ2-1; 7 bases fit TRBD1. Germline loops: CDR1 MGHDK, CDR2 SYGVNS. The V gene end was trimmed by 0 bases and the J gene end by 5 bases; junction bases not matched to a gene: 10. This CDR3 has 17 residues. DNA for the CDR3: TGTGCCAGCAGTGAATATGCCACCGGGACAGAAGACAATGAGCAGTTCTTC. Protein product: CASSEYATGTEDNEQFF. Using reference TRBV25-1 and TRBJ2-1 for the parts outside the CDR3, the full variable domain is EADIYQTPRYLVIGTGKKITLECSQTMGHDKMYWYQQDPGMELHLIHYSYGVNSTEKGDLSSESTVSRIRTEHFPLTLESARPSHTSQYLCASSEYATGTEDNEQFFGPGTRLTVL.

This chain joins TRBV4-2 and TRBJ1-2, with D possibly TRBD1 on 6 matching bases. V lost 4 bases, J lost 2 bases, and 17 bases lay in between. Germline lookup yields CDR1 LGHNA and CDR2 YNFKEQ. The CDR3 is made up of 16 amino acids. The CDR3 DNA is TGTGCCAGCAGCCTCGTGACAGGCGCTATGAACTATGGCTACACCTTC. It specifies CASSLVTGAMNYGYTF.

V usage is TRBV7-3 and J usage is TRBJ2-1; D gene uncertain. In germline, CDR1 is SGHTA, CDR2 FQGTGA. Trimming cost V 8 bases and J 6 bases, with 8 bases left between them. CDR3 length: 11 residues. The CDR3 DNA reads as TGTGCCAGCCGTCTGAGCAATGAGCAGTTCTTC. It encodes CASRLSNEQFF.